This T cell receptor (beta chain) was recovered during a study of blood T cell repertoires in COVID-19 (dated by TCRdb to 2020 to 2021). About the study as a whole: The collaborator samples originated in the United States, Italy and Spain and spanned the acute and convalescent phases of COVID-19. The prospective study material was composed of cDNA or gDNA derived from T cells, B-cell-depleted T cells, or PBMCs. Where HLA class I and class II types were available, the types were taken from metadata supplied by the sample provider, not from assay-based typing. The repertoires were made available in a free public database intended to serve as a resource for research on the immune response to SARS-CoV-2. The dataset comprised deeply sampled blood TCRbeta repertoires from subjects exposed to, actively infected with, or recovered from COVID-19. Samples came from the ongoing ImmuneRACE study (first 160 participants) plus 1,254 subjects from 6 global collaborators. The sample metadata nearly always contained a de-identified subject ID, COVID-19 status, age in years and sex.

Summary of the overall study and its limitations: The amount of clinical and demographic metadata varied by source and participant and was provided uncurated.

From the germline V gene (reference sequence), CDR1 is LNHNV and CDR2 is YYDKDF. Compared with germline, V lacks 6 bases and J lacks 2 bases; bases without a gene match: 6. The CDR3 numbers 14 residues from cysteine through phenylalanine. Just the 42-base CDR3 DNA is kept, in frame starting at base 1. TCRbeta CDR3 regions were amplified from genomic DNA using the immunoSEQ Assay, a bias-controlled multiplex PCR. In the paper's pipeline: The number of nucleated cells in each sample was estimated by amplification of reference gene primers within the assay. Sequence reads were collapsed and filtered to measure the absolute abundance of every unique TCRbeta CDR3 rearrangement. For each sample, productive Simpson clonality was calculated as the square root of Simpson's diversity index across productive rearrangements. This is the immuneACCESS table as TCRdb keeps it, with only in-frame sequences that have V and J called. A part of the clones is gone; compared with another copy, unresolved V genes explain less than half, and the rest is unexplained. The V and J calls and clone size are taken from that table; D and trimming were inferred from the DNA. Counted in this sample were tens of thousands of clones; about 90% of them appeared once. Jointly, the top ten make up approximately 13% of the sample.

Worth noting for this clone: The antigen this receptor binds is unknown. No qualities accompany the bases; no much larger clone lies one base away.

Each collaborating institution followed its own protocols to collect whole blood in K2EDTA tubes. Collaborator samples were shipped for TCRbeta analysis as frozen whole blood, isolated PBMCs, or DNA extracted from either sample type. Sequenced sample: peripheral blood. Rearrangement joined TRBV15 to TRBJ1-2; 7 central nucleotides agree with TRBD1. The source of this sequence is a man older than 75 with acute or convalescent COVID-19. For the CDR3, the sequence is CATRDPTGNYGYTF. The DNA sequence is TGTGCCACCAGAGACCCGACAGGGAACTATGGCTACACCTTC.